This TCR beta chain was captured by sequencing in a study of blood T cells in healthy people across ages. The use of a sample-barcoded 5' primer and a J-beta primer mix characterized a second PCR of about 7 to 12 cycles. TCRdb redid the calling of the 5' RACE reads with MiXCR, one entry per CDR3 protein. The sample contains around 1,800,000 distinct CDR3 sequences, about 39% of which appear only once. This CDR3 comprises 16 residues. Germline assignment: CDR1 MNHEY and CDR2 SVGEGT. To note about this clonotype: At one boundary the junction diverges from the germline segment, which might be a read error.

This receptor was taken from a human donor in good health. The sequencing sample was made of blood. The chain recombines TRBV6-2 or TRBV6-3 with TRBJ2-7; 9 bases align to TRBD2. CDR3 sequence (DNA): TGTGCCAGCATCCTAATGCCGGGACTAGCCTCCTACGGGCAGTACTTC. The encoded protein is CASILMPGLASYGQYF.